This TCR beta chain originates from a study of CD8 T cells in Susac syndrome. This clonotype has just a few counts. Reverse transcription used about 0.45 to 1 ug RNA and random hexamers. TCRdb processed the immunoSEQ multiplex PCR reads anew with MiXCR; each CDR3 protein has one entry. The sample holds about 1,500 distinct CDR3 sequences, around 66% seen once. CDR3 length: 16 amino acids. Germline-derived CDR1 and CDR2 are SGHRS and YFSETQ. V lost 3 bases to trimming and J lost 5 bases; unmatched junction nucleotides: 9. When TEMRA cells were sorted, memory subsets were defined by CD27 and CD45RA staining.

This chain connects TRBV5-1 to TRBJ2-2, with TRBD2 matching over 8 bases. What was sequenced was CD8+ TEMRA cells from PBMCs. The subset is: FACS-sorted terminally differentiated effector memory CD8+ T cells re-expressing CD45RA (CD8+ TEMRA). The origin of this receptor is a human donor with Susac syndrome. The CDR3 DNA reads TGCGCCAGCAGCTGGCCCGGCGGGGGGCCTACCGGGGAGCTGTTTTTT. It codes for CASSWPGGGPTGELFF.